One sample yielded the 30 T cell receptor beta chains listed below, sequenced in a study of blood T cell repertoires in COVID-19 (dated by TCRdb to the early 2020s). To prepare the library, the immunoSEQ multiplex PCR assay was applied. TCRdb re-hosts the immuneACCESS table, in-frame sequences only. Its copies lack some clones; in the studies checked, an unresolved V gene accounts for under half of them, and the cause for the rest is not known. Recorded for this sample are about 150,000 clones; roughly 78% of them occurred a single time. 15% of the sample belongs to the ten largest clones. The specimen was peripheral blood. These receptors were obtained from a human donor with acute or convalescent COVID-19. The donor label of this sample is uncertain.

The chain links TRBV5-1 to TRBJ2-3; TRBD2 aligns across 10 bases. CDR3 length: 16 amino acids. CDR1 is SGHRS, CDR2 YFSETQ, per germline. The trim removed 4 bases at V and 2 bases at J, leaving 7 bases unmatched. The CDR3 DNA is TGCGCCAGCAGCCCAGGACTAGCGGTAACCACAGATACGCAGTATTTT. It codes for CASSPGLAVTTDTQYF.

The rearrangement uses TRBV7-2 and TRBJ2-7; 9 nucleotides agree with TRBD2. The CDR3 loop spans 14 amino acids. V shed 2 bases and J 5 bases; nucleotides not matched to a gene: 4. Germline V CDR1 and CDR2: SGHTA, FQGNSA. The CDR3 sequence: CASSLRLAGNEQYF. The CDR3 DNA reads TGTGCCAGCAGCTTACGGCTAGCGGGGAACGAGCAGTACTTC. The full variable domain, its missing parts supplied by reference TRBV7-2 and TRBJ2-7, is GAGVSQSPSNKVTEKGKDVELRCDPISGHTALYWYRQSLGQGLEFLIYFQGNSAPDKSGLPSDRFSAERTGGSVSTLTIQRTQQEDSAVYLCASSLRLAGNEQYFGPGTRLTVT.

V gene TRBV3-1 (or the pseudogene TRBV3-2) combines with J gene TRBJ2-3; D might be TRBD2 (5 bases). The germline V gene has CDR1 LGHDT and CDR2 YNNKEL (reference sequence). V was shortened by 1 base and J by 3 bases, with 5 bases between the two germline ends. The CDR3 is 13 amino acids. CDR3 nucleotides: TGTGCCAGCAGCCAAGGGACTACAGATACGCAGTATTTT. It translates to CASSQGTTDTQYF.

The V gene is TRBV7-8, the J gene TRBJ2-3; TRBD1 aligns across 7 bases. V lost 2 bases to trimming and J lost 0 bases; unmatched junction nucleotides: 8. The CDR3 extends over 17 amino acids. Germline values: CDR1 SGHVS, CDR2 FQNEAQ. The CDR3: CASSLRARQGSTDTQYF. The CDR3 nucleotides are TGTGCCAGCAGCTTAAGAGCAAGACAGGGAAGCACAGATACGCAGTATTTT.

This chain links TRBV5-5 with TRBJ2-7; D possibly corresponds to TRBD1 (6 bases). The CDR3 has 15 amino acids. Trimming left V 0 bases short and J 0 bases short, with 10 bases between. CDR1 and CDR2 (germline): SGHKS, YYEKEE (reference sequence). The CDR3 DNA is TGTGCCAGCAGCTTGGCAACAGGGAGCTCCTACGAGCAGTACTTC. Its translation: CASSLATGSSYEQYF.

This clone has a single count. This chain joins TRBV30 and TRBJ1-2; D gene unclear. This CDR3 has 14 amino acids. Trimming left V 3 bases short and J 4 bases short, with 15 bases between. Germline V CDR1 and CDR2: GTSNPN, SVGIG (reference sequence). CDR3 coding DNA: TGTGCCTGGAGGGTCCCTAGCTCCGGCTATGGCTACACCTTC. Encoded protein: CAWRVPSSGYGYTF.

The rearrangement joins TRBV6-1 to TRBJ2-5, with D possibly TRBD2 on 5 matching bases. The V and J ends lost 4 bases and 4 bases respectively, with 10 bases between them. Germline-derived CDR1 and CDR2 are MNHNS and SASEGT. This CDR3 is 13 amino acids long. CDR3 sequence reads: CASSGAAGETQYF. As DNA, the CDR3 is TGTGCCAGCAGTGGAGCCGCGGGAGAGACCCAGTACTTC.

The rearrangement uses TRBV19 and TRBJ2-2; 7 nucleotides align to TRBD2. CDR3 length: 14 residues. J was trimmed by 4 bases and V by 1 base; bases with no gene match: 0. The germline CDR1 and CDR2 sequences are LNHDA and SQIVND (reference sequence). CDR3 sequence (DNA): TGTGCCAGTAGTATAGCGGGGGGCACCGGGGAGCTGTTTTTT. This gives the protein CASSIAGGTGELFF.

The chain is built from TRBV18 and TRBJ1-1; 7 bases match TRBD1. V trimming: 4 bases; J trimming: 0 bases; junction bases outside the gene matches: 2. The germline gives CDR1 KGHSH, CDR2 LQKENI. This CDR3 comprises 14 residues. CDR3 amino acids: CASSLQGMNTEAFF. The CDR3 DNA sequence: TGTGCCAGCTCACTACAGGGGATGAACACTGAAGCTTTCTTT.

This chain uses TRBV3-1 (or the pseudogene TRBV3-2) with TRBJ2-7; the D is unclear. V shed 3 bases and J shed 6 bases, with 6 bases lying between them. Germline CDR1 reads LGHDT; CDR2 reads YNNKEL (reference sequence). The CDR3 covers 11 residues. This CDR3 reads CASSQSLEQYF. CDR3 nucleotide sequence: TGTGCCAGCAGCCAGTCACTCGAGCAGTACTTC.

CDR3 region: CASSDGSLAKNIQYF. For the CDR3, the DNA is TGTGCCAGCAGTGACGGTTCTCTAGCCAAAAACATTCAGTACTTC. The chain couples TRBV6-1 to TRBJ2-4; no clear D gene. This CDR3 has 15 amino acids. V dropped 3 bases and J dropped 0 bases, with 9 bases sitting between them. Germline values: CDR1 MNHNS, CDR2 SASEGT.

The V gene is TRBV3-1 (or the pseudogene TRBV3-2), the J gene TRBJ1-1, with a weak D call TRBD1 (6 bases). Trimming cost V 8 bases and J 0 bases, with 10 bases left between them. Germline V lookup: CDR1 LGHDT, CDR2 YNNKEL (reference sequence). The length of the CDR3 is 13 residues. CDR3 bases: TGTGCCAGCGGGGGGGCGATGAACACTGAAGCTTTCTTT. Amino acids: CASGGAMNTEAFF.

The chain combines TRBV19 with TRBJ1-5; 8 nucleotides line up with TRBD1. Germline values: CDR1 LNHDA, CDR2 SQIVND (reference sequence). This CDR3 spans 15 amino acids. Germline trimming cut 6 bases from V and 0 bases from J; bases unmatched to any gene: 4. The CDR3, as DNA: TGTGCCAGTAGGACAGGGGAGTATAGCAATCAGCCCCAGCATTTT. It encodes CASRTGEYSNQPQHF.

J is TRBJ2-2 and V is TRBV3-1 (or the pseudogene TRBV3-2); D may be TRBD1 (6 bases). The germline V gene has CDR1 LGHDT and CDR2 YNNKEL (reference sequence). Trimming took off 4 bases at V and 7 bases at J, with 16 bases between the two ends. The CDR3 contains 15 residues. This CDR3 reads CASSRNTGSHGELFF. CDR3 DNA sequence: TGTGCCAGCAGCCGAAATACAGGGTCTCACGGGGAGCTGTTTTTT.

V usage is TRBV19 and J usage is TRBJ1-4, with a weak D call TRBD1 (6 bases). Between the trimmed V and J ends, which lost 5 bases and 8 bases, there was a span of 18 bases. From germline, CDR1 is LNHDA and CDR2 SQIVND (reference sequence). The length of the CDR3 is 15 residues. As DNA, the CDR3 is TGTGCCAGTAGTCCAGCTCCCGGGGGGCGCGAAAAACTGTTTTTT. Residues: CASSPAPGGREKLFF.

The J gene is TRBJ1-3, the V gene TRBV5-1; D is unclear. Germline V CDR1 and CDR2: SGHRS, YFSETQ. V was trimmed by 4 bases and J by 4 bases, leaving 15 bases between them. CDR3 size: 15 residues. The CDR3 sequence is CASSREGGLGNTIYF. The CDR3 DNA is TGCGCCAGCAGCCGGGAGGGTGGATTAGGAAACACCATATATTTT. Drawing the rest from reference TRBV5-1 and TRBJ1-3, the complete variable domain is KAGVTQTPRYLIKTRGQQVTLSCSPISGHRSVSWYQQTPGQGLQFLFEYFSETQRNKGNFPGRFSGRQFSNSRSEMNVSTLELGDSALYLCASSREGGLGNTIYFGEGSWLTVV.

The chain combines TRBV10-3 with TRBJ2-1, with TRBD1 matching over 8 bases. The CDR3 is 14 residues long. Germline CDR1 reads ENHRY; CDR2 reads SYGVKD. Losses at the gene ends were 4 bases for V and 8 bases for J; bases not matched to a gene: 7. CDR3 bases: TGTGCCATCAGTGCGAAGGCAGGGGGCGATGAGCAGTTCTTC. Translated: CAISAKAGGDEQFF.

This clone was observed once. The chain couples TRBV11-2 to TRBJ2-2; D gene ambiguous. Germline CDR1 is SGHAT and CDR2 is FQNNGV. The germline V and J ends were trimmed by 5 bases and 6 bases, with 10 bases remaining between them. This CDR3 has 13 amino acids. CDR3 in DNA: TGTGCCAGCAGCGCTGTAATAGCCGGGGAGCTGTTTTTT. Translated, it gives CASSAVIAGELFF.

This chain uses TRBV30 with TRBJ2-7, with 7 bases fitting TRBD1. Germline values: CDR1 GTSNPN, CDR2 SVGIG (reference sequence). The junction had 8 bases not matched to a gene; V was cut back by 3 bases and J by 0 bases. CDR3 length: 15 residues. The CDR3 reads CAWSETGLFSYEQYF. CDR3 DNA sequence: TGTGCCTGGAGCGAGACAGGGTTATTCTCCTACGAGCAGTACTTC.

CDR3 nucleotide sequence: TGCGCCAGCAGGGCCGGGACAGGGCTTAACACTGAAGCTTTCTTT. Encoded protein: CASRAGTGLNTEAFF. This chain connects TRBV5-1 to TRBJ1-1; 9 nucleotides line up with TRBD1. CDR3 size: 15 residues. The germline gives CDR1 SGHRS, CDR2 YFSETQ. V lost 5 bases and J lost 2; bases outside the gene matches: 7.

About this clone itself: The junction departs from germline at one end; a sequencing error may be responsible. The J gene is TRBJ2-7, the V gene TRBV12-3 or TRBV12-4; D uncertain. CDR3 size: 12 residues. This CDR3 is CASSFTNGRTIF. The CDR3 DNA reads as TGTGCCAGCAGTTTTACGAATGGGCGAACCATCTTC.

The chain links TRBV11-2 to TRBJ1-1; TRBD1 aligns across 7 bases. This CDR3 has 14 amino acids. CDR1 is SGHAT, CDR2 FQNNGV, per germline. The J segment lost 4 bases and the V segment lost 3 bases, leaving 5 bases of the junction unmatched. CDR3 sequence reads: CASSLRDSGTEAFF. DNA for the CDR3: TGTGCCAGCAGCTTGCGGGACAGTGGCACTGAAGCTTTCTTT.

CDR3 DNA sequence: TGTGCCAGCACCAGGGGGCCCACTGAAGCTTTCTTT. Its translation is CASTRGPTEAFF. The V call is TRBV5-6, the J call TRBJ1-1; 8 positions match TRBD1. This CDR3 has 12 amino acids. The germline V gene has CDR1 SGHDT and CDR2 YYEEEE. Unmatched junction bases numbered 2, after V lost 6 bases and J lost 4 bases.

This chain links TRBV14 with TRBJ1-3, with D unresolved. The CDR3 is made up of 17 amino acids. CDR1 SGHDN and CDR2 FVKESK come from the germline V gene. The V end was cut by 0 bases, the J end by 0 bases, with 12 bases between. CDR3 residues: CASSQEVLASSGNTIYF. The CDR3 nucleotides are TGTGCCAGCAGCCAAGAAGTTCTGGCCAGCTCTGGAAACACCATATATTTT. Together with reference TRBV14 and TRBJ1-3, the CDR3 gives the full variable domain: EAGVTQFPSHSVIEKGQTVTLRCDPISGHDNLYWYRRVMGKEIKFLLHFVKESKQDESGMPNNRFLAERTGGTYSTLKVQPAELEDSGVYFCASSQEVLASSGNTIYFGEGSWLTVV.

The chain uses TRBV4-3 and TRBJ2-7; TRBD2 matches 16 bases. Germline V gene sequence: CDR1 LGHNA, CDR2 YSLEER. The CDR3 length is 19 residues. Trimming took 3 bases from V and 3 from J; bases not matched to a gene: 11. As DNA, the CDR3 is TGCGCCAGCAGCCACTCCGCCCCGGGACTAGCGGGGGGGTACTACGAGCAGTACTTC. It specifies CASSHSAPGLAGGYYEQYF.

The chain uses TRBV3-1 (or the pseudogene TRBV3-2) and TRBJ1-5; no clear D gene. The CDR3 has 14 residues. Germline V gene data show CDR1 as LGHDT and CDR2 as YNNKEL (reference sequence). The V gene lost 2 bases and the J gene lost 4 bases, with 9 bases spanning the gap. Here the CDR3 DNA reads TGTGCCAGCAGCCAAACTAGGGATAATCAGCCCCAGCATTTT. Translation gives CASSQTRDNQPQHF.

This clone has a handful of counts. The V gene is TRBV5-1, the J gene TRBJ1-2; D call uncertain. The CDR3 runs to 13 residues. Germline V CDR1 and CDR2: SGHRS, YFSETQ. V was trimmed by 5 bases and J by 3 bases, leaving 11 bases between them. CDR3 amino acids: CASRPVSDYGYTF. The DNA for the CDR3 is TGCGCCAGCAGACCGGTCAGCGACTATGGCTACACCTTC.

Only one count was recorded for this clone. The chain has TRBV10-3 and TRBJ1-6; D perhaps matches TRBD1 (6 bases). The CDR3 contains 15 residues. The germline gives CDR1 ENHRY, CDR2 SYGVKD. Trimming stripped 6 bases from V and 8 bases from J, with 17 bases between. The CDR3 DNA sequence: TGTGCCATCAGAGAAAGGACAGAAAGGGATTCACCCCTCCACTTT. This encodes CAIRERTERDSPLHF.

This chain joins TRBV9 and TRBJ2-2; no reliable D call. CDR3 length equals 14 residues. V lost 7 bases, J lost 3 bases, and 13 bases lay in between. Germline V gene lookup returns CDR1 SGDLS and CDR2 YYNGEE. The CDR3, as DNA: TGTGCCAGCTCCAACGGTATTTACACCGGGGAGCTGTTTTTT. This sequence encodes CASSNGIYTGELFF.

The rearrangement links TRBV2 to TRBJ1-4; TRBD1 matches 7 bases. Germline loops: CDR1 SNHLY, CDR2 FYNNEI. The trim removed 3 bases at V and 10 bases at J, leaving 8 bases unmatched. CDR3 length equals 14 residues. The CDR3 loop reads CASSDATGFGKLFF. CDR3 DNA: TGTGCCAGCAGTGACGCGACAGGGTTTGGAAAACTGTTTTTT.